The 29 T cell receptor beta chains below were found in one sample sequenced in a study of T cell repertoires in cytomegalovirus infection. These TCRs' antigens remain unknown. A single record per CDR3 protein comes from TCRdb applying MiXCR to the reads. Among 200,000 or so distinct CDR3 sequences listed, around two fifths were seen once. The source was CD8+ T cells from cultured PBMCs, collected from culture after CMV antigen stimulation. These receptors originate from a human donor in good health (CMV status not recorded). Some clones in this sample may be carry-over from other donors' samples.

This clonotype was recorded a few times. The chain combines TRBV2 with TRBJ2-1; the match to TRBD2 covers 10 bases. Germline V gives CDR1 SNHLY, CDR2 FYNNEI. V shed 2 bases and J 4 bases; nucleotides not matched to a gene: 5. This CDR3 has 16 residues. The CDR3 sequence is CASSELAGAAYNEQFF. For the CDR3, the DNA is TGTGCCAGCAGTGAACTAGCGGGAGCGGCATACAATGAGCAGTTCTTC. Based on the CDR3 plus reference TRBV2 and TRBJ2-1, the full variable domain is EPEVTQTPSHQVTQMGQEVILRCVPISNHLYFYWYRQILGQKVEFLVSFYNNEISEKSEIFDDQFSVERPDGSNFTLKIRSTKLEDSAMYFCASSELAGAAYNEQFFGPGTRLTVL.

The chain recombines TRBV7-6 with TRBJ2-1; no clear D gene. Germline V gene sequence: CDR1 SGHVS, CDR2 FNYEAQ. The V and J ends lost 1 base and 4 bases respectively, with 8 bases between them. The CDR3 is 14 residues long. CDR3: CASSLEGLYNEQFF. CDR3 nucleotide sequence: TGTGCCAGCAGCTTAGAAGGATTATACAATGAGCAGTTCTTC. Complete variable domain (other parts from reference TRBV7-6 and TRBJ2-1): GAGVSQSPRYKVTKRGQDVALRCDPISGHVSLYWYRQALGQGPEFLTYFNYEAQQDKSGLPNDRFSAERPEGSISTLTIQRTEQRDSAMYRCASSLEGLYNEQFFGPGTRLTVL.

V is TRBV7-9 and J is TRBJ2-2, with D perhaps assigned TRBD1 or TRBD2 (5 bases each). The V end was cut by 7 bases, the J end by 4 bases, with 16 bases between. The CDR3 extends over 15 amino acids. CDR1 is SEHNR and CDR2 is FQNEAQ in the germline V gene (reference sequence). In DNA, the CDR3 is TGTGCCAGCAACGAACTGAGGGGCGCCACCGGGGAGCTGTTTTTT. Its translation: CASNELRGATGELFF.

This rearrangement joins TRBV5-4 to TRBJ2-7; 12 bases fit TRBD2. The CDR3 runs to 16 residues. Germline trimming cut 0 bases from V and 4 bases from J; bases unmatched to any gene: 5. CDR1 and CDR2 from the germline V gene are SGHNT and YYREEE (reference sequence). The CDR3 reads CASSLGTGLAGYEQYF. DNA of the CDR3: TGTGCCAGCAGCTTGGGAACGGGACTAGCGGGTTACGAGCAGTACTTC.

There are many counts of this clonotype. CDR3 loop: CASSSRDRGTGELFF. The CDR3 nucleotides are TGTGCCAGCAGCTCCCGGGACAGGGGCACCGGGGAGCTGTTTTTT. The gene calls are TRBV7-6 and TRBJ2-2; TRBD1 matches 10 bases. CDR1 is SGHVS and CDR2 is FNYEAQ in the germline V gene. Trimming took 4 bases from V and 4 from J; bases not matched to a gene: 3. The length of the CDR3 is 15 residues.

This chain connects TRBV11-1 to TRBJ1-2, with D unresolved. The CDR3 has 13 residues. Germline lookup yields CDR1 SGHAT and CDR2 FQDESV (reference sequence). Trimming cost V 3 bases and J 0 bases, with 5 bases left between them. As DNA, the CDR3 is TGTGCCAGCAGCTTCGGAGCTAACTATGGCTACACCTTC. This sequence encodes CASSFGANYGYTF.

This clonotype appeared a few times. V is TRBV9 and J is TRBJ2-1; D possibly corresponds to TRBD2 (5 bases). The CDR3 has 14 amino acids. Trimming removed 0 bases from V and 4 bases from J, with 8 bases in between. Germline CDR1 and CDR2: SGDLS and YYNGEE. In nucleotides, the CDR3 is TGTGCCAGCAGCGTAGAGGAGGAGTACAATGAGCAGTTCTTC. As protein: CASSVEEEYNEQFF.

Comment on this clonotype: An end of the junction differs from the germline gene, which may be a read error. The rearrangement uses TRBV25-1 and TRBJ2-7; 8 positions agree with TRBD1. Germline V gives CDR1 MGHDK, CDR2 SYGVNS. CDR3 length: 14 residues. The CDR3 DNA is TGTGCCAGCAGTCCTACAGGGGGGTACTACGAGCAGTGCTTC. Its protein product is CASSPTGGYYEQCF.

The rearrangement links TRBV15 to TRBJ1-6; no reliable D call. Germline V gene sequence: CDR1 LNHNV, CDR2 YYDKDF (reference sequence). There are 15 residues in the CDR3. The ends were cut back, 1 base at V and 1 base at J, with 5 bases in the middle. CDR3 loop: CATSRAVSYNSPLHF. In DNA, the CDR3 is TGTGCCACCAGCAGAGCGGTTTCCTATAATTCACCCCTCCACTTT.

This clonotype was counted many times. The chain combines TRBV15 with TRBJ2-7, with D tentatively TRBD2 (6 bases). The CDR3 spans 20 residues. Trimming took off 0 bases at V and 2 bases at J, with 26 bases between the two ends. Germline loops: CDR1 LNHNV, CDR2 YYDKDF (reference sequence). The CDR3 DNA reads as TGTGCCACCAGCAGAGATTTGAGTCCGACGGCTCCGGGACTGACCTACGAGCAGTACTTC. The encoded protein is CATSRDLSPTAPGLTYEQYF.

The chain uses TRBV4-1 and TRBJ2-1, with D hard to call. Germline-derived CDR1 and CDR2 are MGHRA and YSYEKL. This CDR3 has 16 amino acids. The V gene lost 0 bases and the J gene lost 1 base, with 10 bases spanning the gap. CDR3 residues: CASSQDMEFSYNEQFF. The CDR3 DNA reads TGCGCCAGCAGCCAAGATATGGAGTTTTCCTACAATGAGCAGTTCTTC.

The rearrangement uses TRBV4-2 and TRBJ2-1; D unresolved. This CDR3 is 14 amino acids long. Trimming took 4 bases from V and 2 from J, leaving 9 bases between them. Germline CDR1 LGHNA, CDR2 YNFKEQ. Here the CDR3 DNA reads TGTGCCAGCAGCCCCTCAGTGACCTACAATGAGCAGTTCTTC. This encodes CASSPSVTYNEQFF.

The rearrangement uses TRBV7-3 and TRBJ2-3; maybe TRBD1 (6 bases). The CDR3 totals 15 residues. Between the trimmed V and J ends, which lost 4 bases and 4 bases, there was a span of 15 bases. Germline V gives CDR1 SGHTA, CDR2 FQGTGA. CDR3 protein: CASSSTGGAADTQYF. CDR3 nucleotides: TGTGCCAGCAGCTCGACAGGCGGTGCGGCAGATACGCAGTATTTT.

About this clonotype itself: This CDR3 fails to terminate in the conserved phenylalanine or tryptophan, so it likely reflects a read error. The V and J genes are TRBV27 and TRBJ2-7; TRBD2 is a possible D gene (5 bases). V was pared by 2 bases and J by 6 bases, with 11 bases between. Germline-derived CDR1 and CDR2 are MNHEY and SMNVEV (reference sequence). The CDR3 extends over 13 amino acids. The CDR3 spells CASSLALAGEQYL. Written as DNA, the CDR3 is TGTGCCAGCAGTTTAGCTCTCGCGGGCGAGCAGTACTTA.

This clonotype was observed a handful of times. The V gene is TRBV5-1, the J gene TRBJ2-1; TRBD2 matches at 14 bases. Germline assignment: CDR1 SGHRS and CDR2 YFSETQ. The CDR3 has 19 amino acids. V dropped 3 bases and J dropped 0; count of bases not matched to a gene: 8. The CDR3 bases are TGCGCCAGCAGCTCCGGGACTAGCGGGGGCTTCAGCTCCTACAATGAGCAGTTCTTC. Its protein is CASSSGTSGGFSSYNEQFF.

The J gene is TRBJ2-7, the V gene TRBV7-9; 8 bases agree with TRBD1. Germline V gene data show CDR1 as SEHNR and CDR2 as FQNEAQ (reference sequence). This CDR3 spans 17 amino acids. Trimming took 5 bases from V and 3 from J; bases not matched to a gene: 15. CDR3 sequence: CASSLGGKGDRFYEQYF. DNA for the CDR3: TGTGCCAGCAGCCTTGGGGGGAAAGGGGACAGGTTCTACGAGCAGTACTTC.

The chain uses TRBV19 and TRBJ1-5; TRBD1 aligns across 10 bases. The V gene's germline CDR1 is LNHDA and CDR2 SQIVND (reference sequence). The V segment lost 5 bases and the J segment 2 bases; nucleotides outside the gene matches: 9. CDR3 length equals 17 residues. CDR3 residues: CASSVPTGGRGNQPQHF. The CDR3 bases are TGTGCCAGTAGTGTGCCGACAGGGGGCCGTGGCAATCAGCCCCAGCATTTT.

This chain uses TRBV7-2 with TRBJ2-5; D is perhaps TRBD1 or TRBD2 (7 bases each). Trimming stripped 3 bases from V and 5 bases from J, with 25 bases between. The germline gives CDR1 SGHTA, CDR2 FQGNSA. CDR3 length: 18 residues. CDR3 region: CASSLPRTDRVGGETQYF. CDR3 coding DNA: TGTGCCAGCAGCTTGCCCAGGACCGACAGGGTGGGGGGGGAGACCCAGTACTTC.

This chain's CDR3 is CASSLSMGNTEAFF. The CDR3 coding sequence is TGTGCCAGCAGTCTATCGATGGGGAACACTGAAGCTTTCTTT. This chain joins TRBV6-5 and TRBJ1-1; D is unclear. The CDR3 spans 14 residues. CDR1 is MNHEY, CDR2 SVGAGI, per germline. Trimming cost V 5 bases and J 1 base, with 11 bases left between them.

This CDR3 reads CASSQDRGLPYEQYF. The CDR3, as DNA: TGTGCCAGCAGCCAAGATAGGGGACTTCCTTACGAGCAGTACTTC. V and J are TRBV14 and TRBJ2-7; D is perhaps TRBD2 (6 bases). Germline-derived CDR1 and CDR2 are SGHDN and FVKESK. The CDR3 totals 15 residues. V dropped 0 bases and J dropped 4 bases, with 13 bases sitting between them.

The CDR3 reads CASSLEMGEYSNQPQHF. The CDR3 coding sequence is TGTGCCAGCAGCTTAGAAATGGGGGAATATAGCAATCAGCCCCAGCATTTT. This chain connects TRBV7-6 to TRBJ1-5; D may be TRBD1 (5 bases). Germline V gene lookup returns CDR1 SGHVS and CDR2 FNYEAQ. Trimming stripped 1 base from V and 0 bases from J, with 13 bases between. The length of the CDR3 is 17 residues.

The table lists this clonotype with a few counts. The chain recombines TRBV29-1 with TRBJ2-7; D not resolved. Trimming removed 0 bases at V and 2 bases at J, with 8 bases between. CDR3 length: 13 residues. Germline assignment: CDR1 SQVTM and CDR2 ANQGSEA. Here the CDR3 reads CSVEESDPYEQYF. CDR3 bases: TGCAGCGTTGAAGAGAGCGACCCCTACGAGCAGTACTTC.

This clonotype turned up a few times. This rearrangement joins TRBV7-3 to TRBJ1-6; weak D call: TRBD1 (5 bases). CDR1 and CDR2 (germline): SGHTA, FQGTGA. The CDR3 consists of 15 residues. V dropped 7 bases and J dropped 6 bases, with 16 bases sitting between them. Here the CDR3 reads CASKQDSAPNSPLHF. The CDR3 bases are TGTGCCAGCAAACAGGACTCGGCGCCTAATTCACCCCTCCACTTT.

V usage is TRBV10-3 and J usage is TRBJ1-5, with 8 bases matching TRBD1. J gave up 3 bases and V 6 bases, and 4 bases lay outside the gene matches. CDR1 is ENHRY and CDR2 is SYGVKD in the germline V gene. The CDR3 has 14 residues. The CDR3 DNA reads TGTGCCATCAGACGGACAGGGAACAATCAGCCCCAGCATTTT. Translating it yields CAIRRTGNNQPQHF.

This clonotype was seen a few times. The chain carries TRBV28 and TRBJ2-5; 9 nucleotides line up with TRBD2. V gave up 8 bases and J gave up 5 bases; unmatched junction bases: 18. CDR3 length: 17 amino acids. Germline V gene lookup returns CDR1 MDHEN and CDR2 SYDVKM. As DNA, the CDR3 is TGTGCCAGCGGCCCTCGGGGAATAGCGGGAGATGACGAGACCCAGTACTTC. As protein: CASGPRGIAGDDETQYF.

This clonotype was recorded once. This chain links TRBV25-1 with TRBJ1-2; possibly TRBD1 for D (5 bases). V was trimmed by 4 bases and J by 5 bases, leaving 8 bases between them. Germline V gene data show CDR1 as MGHDK and CDR2 as SYGVNS. The CDR3 loop spans 12 amino acids. CDR3 bases: TGTGCCAGCAGTGGAGGGGAGTATGGCTACACCTTC. Its translation: CASSGGEYGYTF.

This clonotype was seen a few times. The chain combines TRBV3-1 with TRBJ2-1; TRBD1 might be the D (6 bases). V was cut by 4 bases and J by 9 bases, with 13 bases left in between. CDR3 length: 13 amino acids. Germline CDR1 reads LGHDT; CDR2 reads YNNKEL (reference sequence). The CDR3 protein is CASSRTDSPEQFF. CDR3 sequence (DNA): TGTGCCAGCAGCCGGACGGACAGTCCTGAGCAGTTCTTC.

This chain connects TRBV2 to TRBJ2-7; D is ambiguous. The CDR3 spans 14 residues. V was shortened by 4 bases and J by 0 bases, with 10 bases between the two germline ends. CDR1 SNHLY and CDR2 FYNNEI come from the germline V gene. The CDR3 nucleotides read TGTGCCAGCAGTGGAATCGGGCCCTCCTACGAGCAGTACTTC. This sequence encodes CASSGIGPSYEQYF.

In its sample, this clonotype was seen a few times. The chain carries TRBV19 and TRBJ2-7, with 11 nucleotides matching TRBD1. Germline loops: CDR1 LNHDA, CDR2 SQIVND (reference sequence). J lost 7 bases, V lost 5 bases, and 10 bases had no gene match. The CDR3 covers 15 residues. The DNA of the CDR3 is TGTGCCAGTAGTTTGGGGACAGGGGGAAGGATAGAGCAGTACTTC. This translates into CASSLGTGGRIEQYF.